Following are 24 T cell receptor beta chains from one sample sequenced in a study of T and B cells in COVID-19 patients. BIOMED2 TRB-A/B primer pools were used in multiplex TRB PCR. A single record per CDR3 protein comes from TCRdb applying MiXCR to the multiplex PCR reads. The sample lists over 7,000 distinct CDR3 sequences, about 25% occurring once. TRB was amplified from approximately 250-480 ng of blood genomic DNA. The sequenced material came from blood. The receptors were gathered from a human donor who had recovered from COVID-19.

At least ten counts were recorded for this clonotype. The V and J genes are TRBV6-2 or TRBV6-3 and TRBJ2-7; D remains unclear. The CDR3 is 13 amino acids. V lost 2 bases, J lost 3 bases, and 8 bases lay in between. In germline, CDR1 is MNHEY, CDR2 SVGEGT. The CDR3 reads CASSYGQVYEQYF. The CDR3 nucleotides are TGTGCCAGCAGTTACGGGCAGGTCTACGAGCAGTACTTC.

The rearrangement joins TRBV6-2 or TRBV6-3 to TRBJ1-5; D possibly corresponds to TRBD1 (6 bases). Trimming stripped 2 bases from V and 0 bases from J, with 14 bases between. Germline values: CDR1 MNHEY, CDR2 SVGEGT. CDR3 length equals 17 residues. The chain's CDR3 is CASSYALQGPSNQPQHF. CDR3 nucleotide sequence: TGTGCCAGCAGTTACGCGTTACAGGGACCTAGCAATCAGCCCCAGCATTTT.

This clonotype rates as medium-sized. The chain is built from TRBV19 and TRBJ1-4; the D is unclear. Germline V gives CDR1 LNHDA, CDR2 SQIVND (reference sequence). Trimming removed 1 base from V and 6 bases from J, with 12 bases in between. The CDR3 is 15 residues long. In DNA form, the CDR3 reads TGTGCCAGTAGTATAGCTCGAGGGAGTTATGAAAAACTGTTTTTT. Amino acid sequence: CASSIARGSYEKLFF.

The V and J genes are TRBV4-3 and TRBJ2-1; TRBD2 matches 11 bases. V lost 0 bases, J lost 7 bases, and 8 bases stayed unmatched. Germline CDR1 LGHNA, CDR2 YSLEER. This CDR3 has 17 residues. The CDR3 is CASSQEVLTSGKNEQFF. The CDR3 DNA sequence: TGCGCCAGCAGCCAAGAAGTCTTGACTAGCGGGAAAAATGAGCAGTTCTTC.

This CDR3 is CASSLAGGTEAFF. CDR3 DNA: TGTGCCAGCAGCTTAGCGGGTGGGACTGAAGCTTTCTTT. This chain joins TRBV11-1 and TRBJ1-1; D uncertain. The CDR3 is made up of 13 amino acids. Germline V CDR1 and CDR2: SGHAT, FQDESV (reference sequence). Trimming removed 0 bases from V and 5 bases from J, with 7 bases in between.

This clonotype was found many times. The chain recombines TRBV6-4 with TRBJ2-2; D gene uncertain. Germline-derived CDR1 and CDR2 are MRHNA and SNTAGT. The V gene lost 6 bases and the J gene lost 3 bases, with 8 bases spanning the gap. This CDR3 comprises 13 residues. The CDR3 nucleotides are TGTGCCAGCAGCGATAGGGACACCGGGGAGCTGTTTTTT. Its protein product is CASSDRDTGELFF.

This clonotype appeared a few times. The chain combines TRBV5-1 with TRBJ2-3, with D perhaps TRBD1 or TRBD2 (7 bases each). Trimming removed 0 bases at V and 4 bases at J, with 15 bases between. The CDR3 has 16 residues. Germline CDR1 is SGHRS and CDR2 is YFSETQ. This CDR3 reads CASSLAPGGDPDTQYF. The CDR3 nucleotides read TGCGCCAGCAGCTTGGCCCCAGGGGGGGACCCAGATACGCAGTATTTT.

This chain links TRBV11-1 with TRBJ2-4; 7 nucleotides line up with TRBD2. The CDR3 has 14 amino acids. The V gene end was trimmed by 5 bases and the J gene end by 6 bases; junction bases not matched to a gene: 7. Germline CDR1 SGHAT, CDR2 FQDESV (reference sequence). For the CDR3, the DNA is TGTGCCAGCAGCCCGGGAGGCAGTAGAAACATTCAGTACTTC. Its translation: CASSPGGSRNIQYF.

On this clonotype: A much bigger clone sits one base away, suggesting this may be a read error. The DNA for the CDR3 is TGTGCCAGCAGTGAGTGGCGCATCGGGGAAAAACTGTTTTTT. This sequence encodes CASSEWRIGEKLFF. J is TRBJ1-4 and V is TRBV6-5; D not resolved. The CDR3 is 14 amino acids. The ends were cut back, 5 bases at V and 8 bases at J, with 15 bases in the middle. Germline values: CDR1 MNHEY, CDR2 SVGAGI.

This clonotype showed up just a few times. This chain uses TRBV10-3 with TRBJ1-2; TRBD1 matches at 8 bases. Germline V gives CDR1 ENHRY, CDR2 SYGVKD. Losses at the gene ends were 0 bases for V and 0 bases for J; bases not matched to a gene: 3. The CDR3 runs 16 residues. This chain's CDR3 is CAISESGTGANYGYTF. Written as DNA, the CDR3 is TGTGCCATCAGTGAGTCGGGGACAGGAGCTAACTATGGCTACACCTTC.

This clonotype has at least ten counts. V is TRBV5-5 and J is TRBJ1-2; D perhaps matches TRBD1 (5 bases). Germline V lookup: CDR1 SGHKS, CDR2 YYEKEE (reference sequence). The CDR3 consists of 16 residues. Trimming left V 5 bases short and J 6 bases short, with 23 bases between. The CDR3 DNA reads TGTGCCAGCAGATCAGCACCGACAGTCCTTGGTGATGGCTACACCTTC. It is translated as CASRSAPTVLGDGYTF.

The count of this clonotype is one. A much larger clone lies a single base off, so this may be a read error. This CDR3 fails to terminate in the conserved phenylalanine or tryptophan, so it likely reflects a read error. The gene calls are TRBV6-5 and TRBJ2-5; 12 bases match TRBD2. Germline CDR1 reads MNHEY; CDR2 reads SVGAGI. The CDR3 is made up of 16 amino acids. The CDR3: CAISESPGLAGETQYC. DNA for the CDR3: TGTGCCATCAGTGAGTCTCCGGGACTAGCGGGAGAGACCCAGTACTGC.

The sample holds many counts of this clonotype. V is TRBV27 and J is TRBJ2-1; 12 bases are a match to TRBD1. The J segment lost 8 bases and the V segment lost 7 bases, leaving 12 bases of the junction unmatched. The CDR3 length is 16 residues. Germline CDR1 and CDR2: MNHEY and SMNVEV (reference sequence). CDR3 residues: CASTHPGTGGRYEQFF. The CDR3 bases are TGTGCCAGCACCCACCCCGGGACAGGGGGCAGGTATGAGCAGTTCTTC.

Only a few counts were recorded for this clonotype. This chain's CDR3 is CASSQAGSYEQYF. The CDR3 DNA is TGTGCCAGCAGCCAAGCAGGTTCCTACGAGCAGTACTTC. The rearrangement uses TRBV4-2 and TRBJ2-7; D remains unclear. The V end was cut by 1 base, the J end by 1 base, with 5 bases between. This CDR3 comprises 13 residues. The germline V gene encodes CDR1 LGHNA and CDR2 YNFKEQ.

The chain couples TRBV20-1 to TRBJ1-2; the match to TRBD1 covers 7 bases. The CDR3 runs to 19 residues. V trimming: 3 bases; J trimming: 4 bases; junction bases outside the gene matches: 23. Germline V CDR1 and CDR2: DFQATT, SNEGSKA (reference sequence). This CDR3 is CSARREGFSDGQAAYGYTF. CDR3 in DNA: TGCAGTGCTAGGCGCGAAGGGTTTTCTGACGGACAGGCCGCCTATGGCTACACCTTC.

The chain uses TRBV4-3 and TRBJ2-3; no clear D gene. The CDR3 loop spans 15 amino acids. Germline-derived CDR1 and CDR2 are LGHNA and YSLEER. Deletions cut 4 bases from V and 4 bases from J, with 15 bases between. The CDR3 DNA reads as TGCGCCAGCAGCCGAGCTTCTTTCCAGGCAGATACGCAGTATTTT. The encoded protein is CASSRASFQADTQYF.

This chain links TRBV11-1 with TRBJ2-3; 9 positions match TRBD2. CDR3 length: 16 residues. In germline, CDR1 is SGHAT, CDR2 FQDESV (reference sequence). V was pared by 4 bases and J by 6 bases, with 11 bases of the junction left unmatched. The CDR3, as DNA: TGTGCCAGCAGCTCGCTAGCGGGATTCGGGGCCGATACGCAGTATTTT. It specifies CASSSLAGFGADTQYF.

The chain joins TRBV28 to TRBJ2-1; TRBD2 might be the D (6 bases). The CDR3 has 15 residues. The V gene lost 1 base and the J gene lost 5 bases, with 12 bases spanning the gap. Germline CDR1 reads MDHEN; CDR2 reads SYDVKM. The CDR3 protein is CASSLLAGWHNEQFF. The CDR3 DNA sequence: TGTGCCAGCAGTTTATTGGCGGGGTGGCACAATGAGCAGTTCTTC.

This sequence joins TRBV20-1 and TRBJ2-1; perhaps TRBD2 as D (6 bases). CDR3 size: 14 residues. Per germline, CDR1 DFQATT and CDR2 SNEGSKA (reference sequence). Trimming pared 1 base from V and 9 bases from J, leaving 16 bases between. The CDR3 DNA reads as TGCAGTGCTAGAGCGGGGGAAAGGGTGGGTGAGCAGTTCTTC. Translation: CSARAGERVGEQFF.

This clonotype was observed a single time. Given a much more abundant clone one base away, this may be a read error. This sequence joins TRBV6-2 or TRBV6-3 and TRBJ2-3; 11 bases line up with TRBD2. Germline-derived CDR1 and CDR2 are MNHEY and SVGEGT. V was clipped by 6 bases and J by 12 bases; unmatched bases: 8. This CDR3 has 13 residues. DNA of the CDR3: TGTGCCAGCAGATTACTAGCGGGGGTACCACAGTATTTT. Translating gives CASRLLAGVPQYF.

The chain joins TRBV6-6 to TRBJ2-1; 11 bases line up with TRBD2. This CDR3 contains 14 residues. J lost 10 bases, V lost 6 bases, and 8 bases had no gene match. Germline lookup yields CDR1 MNHNY and CDR2 SVGAGI (reference sequence). CDR3 in DNA: TGTGCCAGCAGCTATAGCGGGGGGGGCCAGGAGCAGTTCTTC. It specifies CASSYSGGGQEQFF.

As for this clonotype: A junction end diverges from the germline sequence, so it may reflect a read error. The chain recombines TRBV19 with TRBJ2-2; TRBD1 agrees at 7 bases. This CDR3 spans 12 amino acids. Germline-derived CDR1 and CDR2 are LNHDA and SQIVND (reference sequence). For the CDR3, the DNA is TGTGCCAGTAGTACAAGAGACAGGGAATCGGTTTTT. This encodes CASSTRDRESVF.

In this sample, this clonotype is medium-sized (0.01 to 0.1%). The chain couples TRBV27 to TRBJ1-1, with a possible D match to TRBD1 (5 bases). The germline CDR1 and CDR2 sequences are MNHEY and SMNVEV (reference sequence). The CDR3 has 15 residues. With 0 bases removed from V and 3 bases from J, the gap between germline ends came to 11 bases. CDR3 sequence: CASSLSPGGYTEAFF. In DNA, the CDR3 is TGTGCCAGCAGTTTATCCCCCGGGGGTTACACTGAAGCTTTCTTT.

Judged by abundance, this clonotype is medium-sized. V gene TRBV29-1 combines with J gene TRBJ2-1, with TRBD2 matching over 7 bases. Germline assignment: CDR1 SQVTM and CDR2 ANQGSEA. Unmatched junction bases numbered 5, after V lost 5 bases and J lost 1 base. This CDR3 has 14 amino acids. CDR3 sequence reads: CSVLRENSYNEQFF. Here the CDR3 DNA reads TGCAGCGTTCTGCGGGAGAATTCCTACAATGAGCAGTTCTTC.